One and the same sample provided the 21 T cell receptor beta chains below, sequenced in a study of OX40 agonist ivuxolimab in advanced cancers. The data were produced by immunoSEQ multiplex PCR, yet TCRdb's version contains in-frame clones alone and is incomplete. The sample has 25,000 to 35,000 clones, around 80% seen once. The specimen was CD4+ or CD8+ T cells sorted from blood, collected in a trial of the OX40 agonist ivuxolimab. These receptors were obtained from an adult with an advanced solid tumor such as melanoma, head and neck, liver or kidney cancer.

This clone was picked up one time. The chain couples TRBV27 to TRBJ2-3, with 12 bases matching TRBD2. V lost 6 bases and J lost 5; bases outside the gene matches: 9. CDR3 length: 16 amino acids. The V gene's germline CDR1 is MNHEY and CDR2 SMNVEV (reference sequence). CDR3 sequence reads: CASRTRLAGDVDTQYF. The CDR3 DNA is TGTGCCAGCAGAACCAGACTAGCGGGAGACGTAGATACGCAGTATTTT.

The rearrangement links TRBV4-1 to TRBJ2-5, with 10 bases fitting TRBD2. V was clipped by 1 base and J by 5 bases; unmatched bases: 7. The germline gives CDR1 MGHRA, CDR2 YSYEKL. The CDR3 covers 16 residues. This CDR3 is CASSQGSGGQQETQYF. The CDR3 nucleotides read TGCGCCAGCAGCCAAGGTAGCGGGGGGCAGCAGGAGACCCAGTACTTC.

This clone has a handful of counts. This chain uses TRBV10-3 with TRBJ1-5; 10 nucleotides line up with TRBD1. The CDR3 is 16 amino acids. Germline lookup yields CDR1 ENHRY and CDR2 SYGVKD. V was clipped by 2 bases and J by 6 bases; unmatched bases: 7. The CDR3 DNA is TGTGCCATCAGTGAGAAGTGGCGACAGGGGGCTCAGCCCCAGCATTTT. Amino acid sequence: CAISEKWRQGAQPQHF.

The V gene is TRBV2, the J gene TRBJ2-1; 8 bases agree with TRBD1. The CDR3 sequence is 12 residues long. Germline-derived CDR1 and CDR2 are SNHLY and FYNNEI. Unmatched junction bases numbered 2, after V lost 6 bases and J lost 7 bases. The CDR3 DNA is TGTGCCAGCAGCAGGGGGCTAAATGAGCAGTTCTTC. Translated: CASSRGLNEQFF. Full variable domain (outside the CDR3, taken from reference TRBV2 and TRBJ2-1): EPEVTQTPSHQVTQMGQEVILRCVPISNHLYFYWYRQILGQKVEFLVSFYNNEISEKSEIFDDQFSVERPDGSNFTLKIRSTKLEDSAMYFCASSRGLNEQFFGPGTRLTVL.

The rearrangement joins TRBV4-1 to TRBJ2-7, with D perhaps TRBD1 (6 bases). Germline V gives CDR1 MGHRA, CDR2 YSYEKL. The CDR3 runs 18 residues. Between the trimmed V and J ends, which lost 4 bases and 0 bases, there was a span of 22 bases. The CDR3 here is CASSPPYERTASSYEQYF. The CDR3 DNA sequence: TGCGCCAGCAGCCCACCCTATGAGCGGACAGCGAGCTCCTACGAGCAGTACTTC.

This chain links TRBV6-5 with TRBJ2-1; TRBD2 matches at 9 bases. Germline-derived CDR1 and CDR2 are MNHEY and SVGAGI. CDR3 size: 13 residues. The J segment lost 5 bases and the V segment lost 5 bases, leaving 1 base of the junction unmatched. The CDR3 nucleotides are TGTGCCAGCAGTCGACTAGCGGACAATGAGCAGTTCTTC. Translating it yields CASSRLADNEQFF.

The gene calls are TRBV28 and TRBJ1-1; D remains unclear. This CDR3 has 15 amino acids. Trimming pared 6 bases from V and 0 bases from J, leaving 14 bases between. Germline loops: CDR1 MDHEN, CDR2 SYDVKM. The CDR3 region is CASSPGAGLNTEAFF. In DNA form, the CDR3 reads TGTGCCAGCAGCCCAGGAGCAGGCCTGAACACTGAAGCTTTCTTT. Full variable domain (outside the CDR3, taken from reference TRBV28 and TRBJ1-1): DVKVTQSSRYLVKRTGEKVFLECVQDMDHENMFWYRQDPGLGLRLIYFSYDVKMKEKGDIPEGYSVSREKKERFSLILESASTNQTSMYLCASSPGAGLNTEAFFGQGTRLTVV.

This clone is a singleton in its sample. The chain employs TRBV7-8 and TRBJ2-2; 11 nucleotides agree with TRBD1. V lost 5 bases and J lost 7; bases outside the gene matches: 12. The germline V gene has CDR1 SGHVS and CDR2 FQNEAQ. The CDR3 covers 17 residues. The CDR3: CASSPWTGGLGVGELFF. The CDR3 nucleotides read TGTGCCAGCAGCCCATGGACAGGGGGCTTGGGGGTCGGGGAGCTGTTTTTT.

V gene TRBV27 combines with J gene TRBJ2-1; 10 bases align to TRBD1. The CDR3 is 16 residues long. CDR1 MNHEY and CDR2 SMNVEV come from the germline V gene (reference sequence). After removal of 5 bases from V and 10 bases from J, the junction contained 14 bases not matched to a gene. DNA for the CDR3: TGTGCCAGCAGTACATACCCTATTGACAGGGGGCGCGAGCAGTTCTTC. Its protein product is CASSTYPIDRGREQFF.

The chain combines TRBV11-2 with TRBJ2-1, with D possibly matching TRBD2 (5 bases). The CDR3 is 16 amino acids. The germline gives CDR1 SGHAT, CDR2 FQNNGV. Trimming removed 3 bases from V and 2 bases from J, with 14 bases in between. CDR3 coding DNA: TGTGCCAGCAGCTTGAGGCGGGTTTTCCCCTACAATGAGCAGTTCTTC. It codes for CASSLRRVFPYNEQFF.

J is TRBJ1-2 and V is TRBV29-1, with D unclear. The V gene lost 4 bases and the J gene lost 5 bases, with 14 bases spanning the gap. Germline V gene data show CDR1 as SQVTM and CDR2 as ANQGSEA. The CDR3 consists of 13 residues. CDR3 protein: CSVVIGGPYGYTF. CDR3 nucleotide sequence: TGCAGCGTTGTCATCGGCGGGCCATATGGCTACACCTTC. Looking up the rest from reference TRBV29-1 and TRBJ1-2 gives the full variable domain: SAVISQKPSRDICQRGTSLTIQCQVDSQVTMMFWYRQQPGQSLTLIATANQGSEATYESGFVIDKFPISRPNLTFSTLTVSNMSPEDSSIYLCSVVIGGPYGYTFGSGTRLTVV.

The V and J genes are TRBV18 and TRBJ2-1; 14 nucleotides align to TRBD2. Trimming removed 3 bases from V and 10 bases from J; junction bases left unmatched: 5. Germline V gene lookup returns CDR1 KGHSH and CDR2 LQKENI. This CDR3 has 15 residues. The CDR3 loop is CASSPGTSGREEQFF. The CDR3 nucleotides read TGTGCCAGCTCACCCGGGACTAGCGGGAGAGAGGAGCAGTTCTTC.

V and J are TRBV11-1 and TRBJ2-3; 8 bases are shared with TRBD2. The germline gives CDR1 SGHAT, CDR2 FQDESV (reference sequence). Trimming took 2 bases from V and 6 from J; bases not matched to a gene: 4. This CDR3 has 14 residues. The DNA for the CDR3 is TGTGCCAGCAGCTTAACTAGCGGCAGGGATACGCAGTATTTT. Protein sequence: CASSLTSGRDTQYF.

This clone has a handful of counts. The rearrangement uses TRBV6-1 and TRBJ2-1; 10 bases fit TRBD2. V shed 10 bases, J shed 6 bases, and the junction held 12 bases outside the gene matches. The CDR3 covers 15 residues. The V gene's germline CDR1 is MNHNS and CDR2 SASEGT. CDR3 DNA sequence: TGTGCCACCGGGGTAAGACTAGCGGGCGGCAATGAGCAGTTCTTC. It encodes CATGVRLAGGNEQFF.

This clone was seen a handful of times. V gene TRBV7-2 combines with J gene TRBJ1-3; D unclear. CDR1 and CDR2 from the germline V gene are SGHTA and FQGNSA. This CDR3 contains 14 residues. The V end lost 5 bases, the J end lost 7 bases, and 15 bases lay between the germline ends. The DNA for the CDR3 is TGTGCCAGCAGCCCCGGGAGGAGGTCCAACACCATATATTTT. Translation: CASSPGRRSNTIYF.

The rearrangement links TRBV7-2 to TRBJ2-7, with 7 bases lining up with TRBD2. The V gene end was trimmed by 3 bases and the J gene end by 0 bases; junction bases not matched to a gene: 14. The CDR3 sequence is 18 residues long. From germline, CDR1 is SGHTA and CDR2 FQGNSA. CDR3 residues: CASSLSGTTTIRSYEQYF. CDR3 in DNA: TGTGCCAGCAGCTTGTCCGGGACTACTACCATCCGCTCCTACGAGCAGTACTTC.

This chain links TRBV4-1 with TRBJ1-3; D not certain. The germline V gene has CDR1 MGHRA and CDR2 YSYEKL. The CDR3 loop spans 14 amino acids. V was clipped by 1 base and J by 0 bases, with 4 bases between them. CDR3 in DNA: TGCGCCAGCAGCCAAGTGGCCTCTGGAAACACCATATATTTT. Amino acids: CASSQVASGNTIYF.

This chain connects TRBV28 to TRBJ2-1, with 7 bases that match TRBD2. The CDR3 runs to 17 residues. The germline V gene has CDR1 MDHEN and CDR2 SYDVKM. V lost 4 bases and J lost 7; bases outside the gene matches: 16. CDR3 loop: CASSSPRAGENLNEQFF. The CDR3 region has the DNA TGTGCCAGCAGTTCCCCGCGGGCGGGGGAGAACTTGAATGAGCAGTTCTTC.

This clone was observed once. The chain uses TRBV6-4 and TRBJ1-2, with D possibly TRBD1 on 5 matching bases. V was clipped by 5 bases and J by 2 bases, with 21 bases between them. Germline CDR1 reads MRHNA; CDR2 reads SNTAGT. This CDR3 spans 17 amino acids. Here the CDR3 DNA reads TGTGCCAGCAGTCCCGTAATAAACATGGGACGGAACTATGGCTACACCTTC. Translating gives CASSPVINMGRNYGYTF.

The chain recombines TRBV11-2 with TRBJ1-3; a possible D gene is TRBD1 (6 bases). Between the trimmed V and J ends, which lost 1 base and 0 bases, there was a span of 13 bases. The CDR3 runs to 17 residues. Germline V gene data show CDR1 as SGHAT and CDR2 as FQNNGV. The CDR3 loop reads CASSLVPRGSSGNTIYF. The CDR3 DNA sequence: TGTGCCAGCAGCTTAGTGCCCAGGGGAAGCTCTGGAAACACCATATATTTT.

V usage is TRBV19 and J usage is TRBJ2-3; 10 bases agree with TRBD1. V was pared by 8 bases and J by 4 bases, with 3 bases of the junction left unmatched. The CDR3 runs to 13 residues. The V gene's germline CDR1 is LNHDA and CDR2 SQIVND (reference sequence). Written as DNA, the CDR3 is TGTGCCAGTCGGGACAGGGGAGCAGATACGCAGTATTTT. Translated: CASRDRGADTQYF. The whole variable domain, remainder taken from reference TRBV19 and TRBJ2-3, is DGGITQSPKYLFRKEGQNVTLSCEQNLNHDAMYWYRQDPGQGLRLIYYSQIVNDFQKGDIAEGYSVSREKKESFPLTVTSAQKNPTAFYLCASRDRGADTQYFGPGTRLTVL.